These T cell receptor beta chains were read from a single sample in a study of blood T cell repertoires in COVID-19. The data were produced by immunoSEQ multiplex PCR, yet TCRdb's version contains in-frame clones alone and is incomplete. The top ten hold around 9.5% of the sample, which has 120,000 to 150,000 clones, 84% seen once. What was sequenced was peripheral blood. All receptors derive from a man under 40 with COVID-19, enrolled during active disease. Each CDR3 is given with its conserved first and last residue. D genes are given only for firm matches. Clone size, where shown, is once, few, many, or a class for clones that have expanded.

d_call,clone_size,j_call,v_call,cdr3_aa,cdr3_nt
-,-,TRBJ1-4,TRBV3-1/TRBV3-2,CASSQELWRGKLFF,TGTGCCAGCAGCCAAGAACTCTGGAGGGGAAAACTGTTTTTT
-,-,TRBJ2-1,TRBV7-3,CASSLTGGAEAYNEQFF,TGTGCCAGCAGCTTAACGGGCGGAGCGGAGGCCTACAATGAGCAGTTCTTC
-,-,TRBJ1-6,TRBV30,CAWSTSRNSPLHF,TGTGCCTGGAGTACTAGTAGGAATTCACCCCTCCACTTT
TRBD1,-,TRBJ2-3,TRBV11-2,CASSLGDRVRVTDTQYF,TGTGCCAGCAGCTTAGGGGACAGGGTTAGGGTCACAGATACGCAGTATTTT
-,-,TRBJ1-1,TRBV11-2,CASSPWEITEAFF,TGTGCCAGCAGCCCCTGGGAGATCACTGAAGCTTTCTTT
-,-,TRBJ1-5,TRBV24-1,CATSAPGAGNQPQHF,TGTGCCACCAGTGCCCCAGGGGCGGGCAATCAGCCCCAGCATTTT
-,-,TRBJ1-2,TRBV29-1,CSVFDSPVYGYTF,TGCAGCGTATTCGACAGCCCGGTTTACGGCTACACCTTC
TRBD1,-,TRBJ1-1,TRBV6-5,CASSPRGRNTEAFF,TGTGCCAGCAGCCCCAGGGGGCGGAACACTGAAGCTTTCTTT
-,once,TRBJ1-1,TRBV12-3/TRBV12-4,CASSQENTEAFF,TGTGCCAGCAGTCAGGAGAACACTGAAGCTTTCTTT
TRBD2,-,TRBJ2-1,TRBV27,CASSGTSGRRGYNEQFF,TGTGCCAGCAGCGGGACTAGCGGGAGGCGTGGCTACAATGAGCAGTTCTTC
TRBD1,-,TRBJ1-5,TRBV6-5,CASSRQGSQPQHF,TGTGCCAGCAGTAGACAGGGAAGTCAGCCCCAGCATTTT
TRBD1,-,TRBJ2-7,TRBV14,CASSLGQRYSYEQYF,TGTGCCAGCAGCCTGGGACAGCGATACTCCTACGAGCAGTACTTC
TRBD2,-,TRBJ2-1,TRBV19,CASSTRKGLAGGLGNNEQFF,TGTGCCAGTAGTACTAGGAAGGGACTAGCGGGAGGGCTTGGGAACAATGAGCAGTTCTTC
TRBD2,-,TRBJ2-1,TRBV6-5,CASRAVAGGVNEQFF,TGTGCCAGCAGGGCCGTAGCGGGAGGGGTGAATGAGCAGTTCTTC
-,-,TRBJ2-3,TRBV4-2,CASSQDPGRGGDTQYF,TGTGCCAGCAGCCAAGATCCAGGACGGGGTGGAGATACGCAGTATTTT
TRBD1,-,TRBJ1-4,TRBV6-5,CASTHTGQRGEKLFF,TGTGCCAGCACTCATACGGGACAGCGAGGGGAAAAACTGTTTTTT
-,once,TRBJ2-7,TRBV19,CASSISVNPTYEQYF,TGTGCCAGTAGTATCAGCGTAAATCCAACCTACGAGCAGTACTTC
-,-,TRBJ1-6,TRBV5-5,CASSLGGQVGSPLHF,TGTGCCAGCAGCTTAGGTGGGCAGGTCGGATCACCCCTCCACTTT
TRBD1,-,TRBJ2-7,TRBV14,CASSQGQGIIYEQYF,TGTGCCAGCAGCCAAGGACAGGGGATCATCTACGAGCAGTACTTC
-,-,TRBJ1-1,TRBV7-9,CASIIDRHATEAFF,TGTGCCAGCATCATAGACCGACATGCCACTGAAGCTTTCTTT
-,-,TRBJ2-3,TRBV7-2,CASSLKNGAPDTQYF,TGTGCCAGCAGCTTAAAGAACGGAGCACCCGATACGCAGTATTTT
TRBD1,-,TRBJ2-5,TRBV3-1/TRBV3-2,CASSQETGTEQETQYF,TGTGCCAGCAGCCAAGAAACCGGGACAGAACAAGAGACCCAGTACTTC
-,once,TRBJ2-2,TRBV10-3,CAIRPGHTNTGELFF,TGTGCCATAAGACCGGGACATACGAACACCGGGGAGCTGTTTTTT
-,-,TRBJ2-7,TRBV28,CASSFTSRGQYF,TGTGCCAGCAGTTTCACCTCCAGGGGGCAGTACTTC
TRBD2,-,TRBJ2-5,TRBV4-2,CASSLKWGLAGQETQYF,TGTGCCAGCAGCCTCAAATGGGGACTAGCGGGTCAGGAGACCCAGTACTTC
-,-,TRBJ2-2,TRBV19,CASSKAGLGTGELFF,TGTGCCAGTAGTAAGGCAGGGTTGGGCACCGGGGAGCTGTTTTTT
TRBD1,-,TRBJ2-7,TRBV11-2,CASTIAGGNEQYF,TGTGCCAGCACCATCGCAGGGGGCAACGAGCAGTACTTC
-,-,TRBJ2-2,TRBV7-6,CASSFSFSGSGELFF,TGTGCCAGCAGCTTTTCTTTCAGCGGGTCCGGGGAGCTGTTTTTT
-,-,TRBJ1-5,TRBV4-2,CASSQGGGPQHF,TGTGCCAGCAGCCAAGGCGGGGGGCCCCAGCATTTT
TRBD2,-,TRBJ2-7,TRBV4-2,CASSQVYGTSAYEQYF,TGTGCCAGCAGCCAAGTTTACGGGACTAGCGCCTACGAGCAGTACTTC
TRBD1,-,TRBJ1-5,TRBV4-1,CASSQVTGTGSQPQHF,TGCGCCAGCAGCCAAGTGACCGGGACAGGGAGTCAGCCCCAGCATTTT
-,few,TRBJ1-2,TRBV9,CASSAPGQLLDGYTF,TGTGCCAGCAGCGCCCCGGGACAACTTCTCGATGGCTACACCTTC
-,once,TRBJ1-2,TRBV18,CASSPPPRDGYTF,TGTGCCAGCTCACCACCGCCGAGGGATGGCTACACCTTC
-,-,TRBJ2-7,TRBV10-1,CASSEGSSVYEQYF,TGCGCCAGCAGTGAGGGGTCTAGCGTTTACGAGCAGTACTTC
TRBD1,-,TRBJ2-3,TRBV30,CARRGGQGLPDTQYF,TGTGCCCGGAGAGGAGGACAGGGTCTTCCAGATACGCAGTATTTT
-,-,TRBJ1-1,TRBV14,CASSPLSPEAFF,TGTGCCAGCAGCCCGTTGTCCCCTGAAGCTTTCTTT
-,-,TRBJ1-1,TRBV19,CASGADRRNTEAFF,TGTGCCAGCGGAGCCGACAGGCGGAACACTGAAGCTTTCTTT
-,-,TRBJ2-3,TRBV7-2,CASSVDISGDTQYF,TGTGCCAGCAGCGTGGACATAAGCGGGGATACGCAGTATTTT
-,-,TRBJ2-3,TRBV3-1/TRBV3-2,CASSLQGPDTQYF,TGTGCCAGCAGCCTCCAGGGTCCAGATACGCAGTATTTT
-,once,TRBJ2-1,TRBV18,CASSHRISELGVEQFF,TGTGCCAGCTCACATCGAATTAGCGAGCTTGGGGTTGAGCAGTTCTTC
-,-,TRBJ2-7,TRBV10-3,CAIRGQKGSYEQYF,TGTGCCATCAGAGGACAAAAGGGGTCTTACGAGCAGTACTTC
TRBD2,-,TRBJ2-5,TRBV18,CASSPPGGAQETQYF,TGTGCCAGCTCTCCCCCGGGAGGGGCGCAAGAGACCCAGTACTTC
-,few,TRBJ1-2,TRBV28,CASSPAGGGGYTF,TGTGCCAGCAGTCCCGCGGGGGGAGGGGGCTACACCTTC